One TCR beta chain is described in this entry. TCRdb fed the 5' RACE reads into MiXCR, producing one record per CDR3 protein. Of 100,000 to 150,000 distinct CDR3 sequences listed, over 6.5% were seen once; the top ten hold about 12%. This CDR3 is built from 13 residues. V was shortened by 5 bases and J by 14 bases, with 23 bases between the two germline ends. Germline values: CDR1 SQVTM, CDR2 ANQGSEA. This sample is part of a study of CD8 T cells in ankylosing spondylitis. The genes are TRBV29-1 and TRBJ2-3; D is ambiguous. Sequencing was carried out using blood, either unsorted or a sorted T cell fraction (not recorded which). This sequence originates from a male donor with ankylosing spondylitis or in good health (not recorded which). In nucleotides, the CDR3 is TGCAGCGTTCGATTTGGGTCGGTGGCTAGTGGGTATTTT. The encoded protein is CSVRFGSVASGYF.